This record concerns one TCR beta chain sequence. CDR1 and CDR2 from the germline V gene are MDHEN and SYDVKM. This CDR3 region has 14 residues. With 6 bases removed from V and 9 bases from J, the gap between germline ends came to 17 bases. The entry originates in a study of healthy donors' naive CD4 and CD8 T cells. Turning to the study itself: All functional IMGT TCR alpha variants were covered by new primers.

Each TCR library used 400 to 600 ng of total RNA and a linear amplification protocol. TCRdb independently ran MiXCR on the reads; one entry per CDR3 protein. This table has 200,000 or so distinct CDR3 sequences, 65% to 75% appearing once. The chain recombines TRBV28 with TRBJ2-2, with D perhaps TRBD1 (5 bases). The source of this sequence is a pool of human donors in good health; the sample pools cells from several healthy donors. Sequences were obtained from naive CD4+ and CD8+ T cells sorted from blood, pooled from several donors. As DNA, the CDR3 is TGTGCCAGCAGCTATGACAGCCTAGTACGGGAGCTGTTTTTT. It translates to CASSYDSLVRELFF.